Each of the 18 T cell receptor beta chains below was sequenced from the same sample in a study of OX40 agonist ivuxolimab in advanced cancers. This table comes from immunoSEQ multiplex PCR, and its TCRdb copy is limited to in-frame clones, with some not included. In the table there are about 81,000 clones, around nine tenths of which are singletons. This specimen was CD4+ or CD8+ T cells sorted from blood, taken in a trial of the OX40 agonist ivuxolimab. The receptors were gathered from an adult with an advanced solid tumor such as melanoma, head and neck, liver or kidney cancer.

This clone is a singleton in its sample. The chain links TRBV12-5 to TRBJ2-7; D perhaps matches TRBD1 (6 bases). This CDR3 comprises 16 residues. Looked up from germline, CDR1 is LGHNT and CDR2 is FRNRAP. V was trimmed by 0 bases and J by 3 bases, leaving 15 bases between them. CDR3 amino acids: CASGLVSGQTIYEQYF. DNA for the CDR3: TGTGCTAGTGGTTTGGTATCTGGACAGACAATCTACGAGCAGTACTTC. Full variable domain (missing parts from reference TRBV12-5 and TRBJ2-7): DARVTQTPRHKVTEMGQEVTMRCQPILGHNTVFWYRQTMMQGLELLAYFRNRAPLDDSGMPKDRFSAEMPDATLATLKIQPSEPRDSAVYFCASGLVSGQTIYEQYFGPGTRLTVT.

The chain carries TRBV2 and TRBJ2-1, with 7 bases matching TRBD1. The CDR3 runs 12 residues. Germline-derived CDR1 and CDR2 are SNHLY and FYNNEI. J lost 7 bases, V lost 6 bases, and 3 bases had no gene match. CDR3 loop: CASRSRGNEQFF. DNA of the CDR3: TGTGCCAGCAGAAGCAGGGGGAATGAGCAGTTCTTC.

The chain carries TRBV18 and TRBJ1-1; the D gene is possibly TRBD1 (5 bases). Germline V gene lookup returns CDR1 KGHSH and CDR2 LQKENI. V was clipped by 3 bases and J by 0 bases, with 14 bases between them. The CDR3 sequence is 16 residues long. The CDR3 DNA follows: TGTGCCAGCTCACCGGCGGATCCAGGGATGAACACTGAAGCTTTCTTT. It encodes CASSPADPGMNTEAFF.

This chain links TRBV5-6 with TRBJ2-5, with D unresolved. V gave up 4 bases and J gave up 5 bases, with 18 bases separating them. CDR1 and CDR2 (germline): SGHDT, YYEEEE. This CDR3 comprises 15 residues. CDR3 residues: CASSLQVPVSETQYF. The CDR3, as DNA: TGTGCCAGCAGCCTTCAGGTTCCGGTATCGGAGACCCAGTACTTC.

The chain couples TRBV5-6 to TRBJ2-2; D not certain. There are 17 residues in the CDR3. The germline gives CDR1 SGHDT, CDR2 YYEEEE. V lost 4 bases and J 4 bases, leaving 20 bases between the germline ends. This CDR3 reads CASSRGIGPASTGELFF. In nucleotides, the CDR3 is TGTGCCAGCAGCCGTGGGATCGGGCCTGCATCCACCGGGGAGCTGTTTTTT.

The J gene is TRBJ1-1, the V gene TRBV9; D possibly corresponds to TRBD1 (5 bases). Germline CDR1 SGDLS, CDR2 YYNGEE. The CDR3 has 15 amino acids. V was pared by 4 bases and J by 0 bases, with 13 bases between. The CDR3 DNA is TGTGCCAGCAGCTCATCCGGGACGGTGAACACTGAAGCTTTCTTT. Its protein is CASSSSGTVNTEAFF.

V and J are TRBV27 and TRBJ1-6; no reliable D call. The CDR3 totals 18 residues. CDR1 and CDR2 from the germline V gene are MNHEY and SMNVEV (reference sequence). The V end lost 4 bases, the J end lost 0 bases, and 16 bases lay between the germline ends. In nucleotides, the CDR3 is TGTGCCAGCAGTTCGCCGGCGGGAGCCAGCTCCTATAATTCACCCCTCCACTTT. Encoded protein: CASSSPAGASSYNSPLHF.

V usage is TRBV7-8 and J usage is TRBJ1-4; the match to TRBD1 covers 8 bases. J gave up 3 bases and V 6 bases, and 9 bases lay outside the gene matches. The CDR3 covers 16 residues. Germline V gene lookup returns CDR1 SGHVS and CDR2 FQNEAQ. The CDR3 DNA is TGTGCCAGCAGTCCGGACAGGGTCCGATCTAATGAAAAACTGTTTTTT. It is translated as CASSPDRVRSNEKLFF.

The rearrangement uses TRBV7-9 and TRBJ2-3; 10 bases align to TRBD1. Germline CDR1 is SEHNR and CDR2 is FQNEAQ (reference sequence). The CDR3 loop spans 16 amino acids. With 3 bases clipped from V and 0 bases from J, the junction kept 3 bases outside the gene matches. The DNA of the CDR3 is TGTGCCAGCAGCTTGGACAGGGGGGGAAGCACAGATACGCAGTATTTT. Amino acid sequence: CASSLDRGGSTDTQYF. Combining the CDR3 with reference TRBV7-9 and TRBJ2-3 gives the whole variable domain DTGVSQNPRHKITKRGQNVTFRCDPISEHNRLYWYRQTLGQGPEFLTYFQNEAQLEKSRLLSDRFSAERPKGSFSTLEIQRTEQGDSAMYLCASSLDRGGSTDTQYFGPGTRLTVL.

This chain connects TRBV18 to TRBJ1-1; TRBD1 matches at 8 bases. CDR3 length: 17 residues. V lost 3 bases to trimming and J lost 4 bases; unmatched junction nucleotides: 13. Germline CDR1 and CDR2: KGHSH and LQKENI. The CDR3 here is CASSPASFGTGVTEAFF. In DNA, the CDR3 is TGTGCCAGCTCACCCGCTTCGTTCGGGACAGGAGTCACTGAAGCTTTCTTT.

This chain joins TRBV6-5 and TRBJ1-6; 7 nucleotides line up with TRBD1. The germline V gene has CDR1 MNHEY and CDR2 SVGAGI. The CDR3 spans 15 residues. Germline trimming cut 6 bases from V and 6 bases from J; bases unmatched to any gene: 8. The CDR3, as DNA: TGTGCCAGCAGGGGGACAGTAGCCTTTAATTCACCCCTCCACTTT. Translated, it gives CASRGTVAFNSPLHF.

This chain connects TRBV6-6 to TRBJ1-1; D is possibly TRBD1 (5 bases). V lost 4 bases and J 0 bases, leaving 12 bases between the germline ends. The CDR3 has 15 amino acids. Per germline, CDR1 MNHNY and CDR2 SVGAGI (reference sequence). The CDR3 reads CASSSPKGLNTEAFF. The CDR3 nucleotides read TGTGCCAGCAGTTCCCCGAAGGGACTGAACACTGAAGCTTTCTTT.

The genes are TRBV7-2 and TRBJ2-3, with D maybe TRBD1 (6 bases). Trimming took 5 bases from V and 5 from J, leaving 17 bases between them. This CDR3 has 15 amino acids. Germline V gene data show CDR1 as SGHTA and CDR2 as FQGNSA. The CDR3 nucleotides read TGTGCCAGCAGCGAACGCCCAGGGGTCATAGATACGCAGTATTTT. Protein: CASSERPGVIDTQYF.

The chain has TRBV7-3 and TRBJ1-6, with a weak D call TRBD1 (5 bases). The V gene lost 4 bases and the J gene lost 4 bases, with 11 bases spanning the gap. The CDR3 runs 15 residues. Germline loops: CDR1 SGHTA, CDR2 FQGTGA. CDR3 in amino acids: CASSSQGGYNSPLHF. CDR3 nucleotides: TGTGCCAGCAGCTCTCAGGGAGGATATAATTCACCCCTCCACTTT.

The CDR3 DNA reads TGTGCCAGCGGGGTGGGGACAGGGGTATCCAATGAGCAGTTCTTC. The encoded protein is CASGVGTGVSNEQFF. The chain has TRBV5-4 and TRBJ2-1, with 10 bases that match TRBD1. Germline CDR1 reads SGHNT; CDR2 reads YYREEE (reference sequence). Trimming removed 7 bases from V and 6 bases from J; junction bases left unmatched: 10. The CDR3 has 15 residues. Full variable domain (missing parts from reference TRBV5-4 and TRBJ2-1): ETGVTQSPTHLIKTRGQQVTLRCSSQSGHNTVSWYQQALGQGPQFIFQYYREEENGRGNFPPRFSGLQFPNYSSELNVNALELDDSALYLCASGVGTGVSNEQFFGPGTRLTVL.

This clone was counted only a few times. The V and J genes are TRBV11-2 and TRBJ2-3, with a tentative D call TRBD2 (7 bases). This CDR3 spans 17 amino acids. V was cut by 5 bases and J by 3 bases, with 21 bases left in between. Germline V gene sequence: CDR1 SGHAT, CDR2 FQNNGV. In nucleotides, the CDR3 is TGTGCCAGCAGCCCGAGTGGGGGGGCCGGGTTGACAGATACGCAGTATTTT. Protein sequence: CASSPSGGAGLTDTQYF. The whole variable domain, remainder taken from reference TRBV11-2 and TRBJ2-3, is EAGVAQSPRYKIIEKRQSVAFWCNPISGHATLYWYQQILGQGPKLLIQFQNNGVVDDSQLPKDRFSAERLKGVDSTLKIQPAKLEDSAVYLCASSPSGGAGLTDTQYFGPGTRLTVL.

V and J are TRBV19 and TRBJ1-2; 7 nucleotides match TRBD1. Germline loops: CDR1 LNHDA, CDR2 SQIVND (reference sequence). After removal of 5 bases from V and 2 bases from J, the junction contained 5 bases not matched to a gene. This CDR3 has 14 residues. The DNA of the CDR3 is TGTGCCAGTAGTGCCCGGGACAGCAACTATGGCTACACCTTC. Its protein is CASSARDSNYGYTF.

The chain recombines TRBV5-1 with TRBJ2-5; D may be TRBD1 (7 bases). The V gene's germline CDR1 is SGHRS and CDR2 YFSETQ. The CDR3 sequence is 13 residues long. The V end was cut by 2 bases, the J end by 7 bases, with 12 bases between. Here the CDR3 DNA reads TGCGCCAGCAGCTTAACCCAGGGGGGGACCCAGTACTTC. Translated, it gives CASSLTQGGTQYF. Using reference TRBV5-1 and TRBJ2-5 for the parts outside the CDR3, the full variable domain is KAGVTQTPRYLIKTRGQQVTLSCSPISGHRSVSWYQQTPGQGLQFLFEYFSETQRNKGNFPGRFSGRQFSNSRSEMNVSTLELGDSALYLCASSLTQGGTQYFGPGTRLLVL.